This T cell receptor (beta chain) was found in a study of monozygotic twins with inflammatory bowel disease. Study-level points and caveats: A distinction between different T cell subtypes was not possible. Patient-to-patient differences in immunosuppressive treatment may have added variability to the repertoires.

Per donor, approximately 2.6 ml of blood was collected and frozen. It was from whole blood, with no T cell sorting, that total RNA was isolated. TCRdb re-called the 5' RACE reads; one entry per CDR3 protein, DNA not given. Its table lists under 350,000 distinct CDR3 sequences. CDR3 length equals 14 residues. CDR1 and CDR2 from the germline V gene are KGHDR and SFDVKD. As regards this clonotype: Its matching antigen is unknown.

The material sequenced was blood. The chain recombines TRBV24-1 with TRBJ2-2; the D call from TCRdb, TRBD1, cannot be confirmed without DNA. The receptor was isolated from a human donor with ulcerative colitis or Crohn's disease, or a healthy co-twin of an affected twin (not recorded which). CDR3 residues: CATRGQGATGELFF.